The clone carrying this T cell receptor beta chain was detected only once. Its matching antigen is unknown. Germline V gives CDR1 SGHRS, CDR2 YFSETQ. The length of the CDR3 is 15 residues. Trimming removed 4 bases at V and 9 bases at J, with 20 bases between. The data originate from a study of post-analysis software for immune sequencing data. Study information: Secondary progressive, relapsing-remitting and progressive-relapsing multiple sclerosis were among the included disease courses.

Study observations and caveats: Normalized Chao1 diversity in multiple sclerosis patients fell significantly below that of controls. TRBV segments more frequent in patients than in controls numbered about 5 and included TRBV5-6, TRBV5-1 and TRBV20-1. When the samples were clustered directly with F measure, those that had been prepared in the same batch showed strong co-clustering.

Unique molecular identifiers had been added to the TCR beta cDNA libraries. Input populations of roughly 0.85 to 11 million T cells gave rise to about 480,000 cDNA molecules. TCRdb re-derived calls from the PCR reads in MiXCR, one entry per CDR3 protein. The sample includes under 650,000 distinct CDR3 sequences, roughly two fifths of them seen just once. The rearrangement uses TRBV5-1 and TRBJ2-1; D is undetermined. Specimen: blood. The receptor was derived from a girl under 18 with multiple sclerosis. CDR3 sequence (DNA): TGCGCCAGCAGCCTATGGGCTACCACCGTGGGTGAGCAGTTCTTC. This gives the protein CASSLWATTVGEQFF.